These 18 T cell receptor beta chains originate from one sample sequenced in a study of blood T cell repertoires in COVID-19. Assay used: immunoSEQ multiplex PCR; TCRdb lists only in-frame clones, some missing. The sample records around 300,000 clones, roughly nine tenths being singletons. Sequenced: peripheral blood. These receptors were collected from a woman aged 25 to 39 with COVID-19, enrolled during active disease.

This chain links TRBV19 with TRBJ1-1, with no clear D. Germline V lookup: CDR1 LNHDA, CDR2 SQIVND (reference sequence). Trimming left V 4 bases short and J 6 bases short, with 9 bases between. The CDR3 has 12 residues. CDR3 in amino acids: CASSTVRAEAFF. CDR3 DNA: TGTGCCAGTAGTACCGTGAGGGCTGAAGCTTTCTTT.

The chain uses TRBV5-6 and TRBJ1-6, with 11 nucleotides matching TRBD1. The CDR3 consists of 14 residues. V trimming: 4 bases; J trimming: 13 bases; junction bases outside the gene matches: 7. Germline assignment: CDR1 SGHDT and CDR2 YYEEEE. The CDR3 DNA sequence: TGTGCCAGCAGCGCGGGGGACAGGGGGACCCCCCTCCACTTT. As protein: CASSAGDRGTPLHF.

This clone showed up just a few times. The chain employs TRBV28 and TRBJ2-7; the D gene is possibly TRBD1 (6 bases). CDR3 length equals 16 residues. The V and J ends lost 1 base and 3 bases respectively, with 16 bases between them. Germline V CDR1 and CDR2: MDHEN, SYDVKM. The CDR3 DNA is TGTGCCAGCAGTTTATCGTCAGGGGCGCTCCTCTACGAGCAGTACTTC. It is translated as CASSLSSGALLYEQYF. The full variable domain, completed using reference TRBV28 and TRBJ2-7, is DVKVTQSSRYLVKRTGEKVFLECVQDMDHENMFWYRQDPGLGLRLIYFSYDVKMKEKGDIPEGYSVSREKKERFSLILESASTNQTSMYLCASSLSSGALLYEQYFGPGTRLTVT.

V is TRBV28 and J is TRBJ2-1; D might be TRBD1 (6 bases). The CDR3 extends over 15 amino acids. Trimming stripped 8 bases from V and 0 bases from J, with 14 bases between. The germline V gene encodes CDR1 MDHEN and CDR2 SYDVKM. CDR3 loop: CASLSRGSSYNEQFF. The CDR3 DNA reads as TGTGCCAGCCTCTCGAGGGGGAGCTCCTACAATGAGCAGTTCTTC.

The count of this clone is one. The chain uses TRBV25-1 and TRBJ2-1, with D possibly being TRBD2 (6 bases). In germline, CDR1 is MGHDK, CDR2 SYGVNS. V lost 2 bases and J 0 bases, leaving 17 bases between the germline ends. The CDR3 totals 18 residues. CDR3 sequence: CASSEKSYGTSSYNEQFF. The CDR3 nucleotides read TGTGCCAGCAGTGAAAAATCCTACGGGACTTCCTCCTACAATGAGCAGTTCTTC.

The rearrangement joins TRBV2 to TRBJ2-2, with D possibly TRBD1 on 6 matching bases. The V end was cut by 1 base, the J end by 5 bases, with 8 bases between. There are 14 residues in the CDR3. Germline values: CDR1 SNHLY, CDR2 FYNNEI. CDR3 protein: CASSEVRGTGELFF. Written as DNA, the CDR3 is TGTGCCAGCAGTGAAGTCAGGGGAACCGGGGAGCTGTTTTTT.

The V and J genes are TRBV9 and TRBJ2-7; 9 bases are a match to TRBD2. CDR1 and CDR2 from the germline V gene are SGDLS and YYNGEE. This CDR3 spans 16 amino acids. V was pared by 4 bases and J by 3 bases, with 11 bases of the junction left unmatched. The CDR3 loop is CASSPRLNSGSYEQYF. In DNA form, the CDR3 reads TGTGCCAGCAGCCCACGACTAAATAGCGGGAGCTACGAGCAGTACTTC.

CDR3 nucleotide sequence: TGTGCCAGCAGCTTCGGGACAGGGGGGCGGCAGTTCTTC. This codes for CASSFGTGGRQFF. This chain joins TRBV11-3 and TRBJ2-1, with 11 bases fitting TRBD1. The germline CDR1 and CDR2 sequences are SGHNT and YENEEA. This CDR3 has 13 residues. The trim removed 3 bases at V and 12 bases at J, leaving 4 bases unmatched.

The chain links TRBV30 to TRBJ2-2; TRBD2 matches at 12 bases. The V gene's germline CDR1 is GTSNPN and CDR2 SVGIG (reference sequence). The J segment lost 7 bases and the V segment lost 2 bases, leaving 5 bases of the junction unmatched. The CDR3 has 15 amino acids. The CDR3 here is CAWSQLAGGFGELFF. CDR3 sequence (DNA): TGTGCCTGGAGTCAACTAGCGGGAGGCTTCGGGGAGCTGTTTTTT.

The chain recombines TRBV6-5 with TRBJ2-1, with D tentatively TRBD2 (5 bases). The germline gives CDR1 MNHEY, CDR2 SVGAGI. V was cut by 6 bases and J by 8 bases, with 20 bases left in between. The CDR3 is made up of 15 amino acids. Here the CDR3 reads CASSLEGVVIDEQFF. The CDR3 nucleotides read TGTGCCAGCAGCCTAGAGGGAGTAGTGATCGATGAGCAGTTCTTC.

V and J are TRBV3-1 (or the pseudogene TRBV3-2) and TRBJ2-7, with 9 bases aligning to TRBD2. After removal of 1 base from V and 3 bases from J, the junction contained 7 bases not matched to a gene. Germline V gene sequence: CDR1 LGHDT, CDR2 YNNKEL (reference sequence). This CDR3 is built from 16 residues. The CDR3 protein is CASSQGPAGGFYEQYF. The CDR3 DNA is TGTGCCAGCAGCCAAGGGCCAGCGGGAGGCTTCTACGAGCAGTACTTC.

This chain joins TRBV28 and TRBJ2-1; 12 nucleotides agree with TRBD2. Trimming took 8 bases from V and 6 from J; bases not matched to a gene: 5. This CDR3 is 14 amino acids long. CDR1 and CDR2 from the germline V gene are MDHEN and SYDVKM. CDR3 in amino acids: CASGPSGRANEQFF. CDR3 nucleotides: TGTGCCAGCGGCCCTAGCGGGAGGGCCAATGAGCAGTTCTTC. Filled out from reference TRBV28 and TRBJ2-1, the complete variable domain reads DVKVTQSSRYLVKRTGEKVFLECVQDMDHENMFWYRQDPGLGLRLIYFSYDVKMKEKGDIPEGYSVSREKKERFSLILESASTNQTSMYLCASGPSGRANEQFFGPGTRLTVL.

This sequence joins TRBV14 and TRBJ1-1, with a tentative D call TRBD1 (5 bases). The CDR3 length is 16 residues. CDR1 and CDR2 from the germline V gene are SGHDN and FVKESK. Trimming left V 4 bases short and J 4 bases short, with 19 bases between. CDR3 bases: TGTGCCAGCAGCCGCCCCTTCACGGGCGGGGGCACTGAAGCTTTCTTT. It specifies CASSRPFTGGGTEAFF.

The rearrangement uses TRBV27 and TRBJ2-1, with 7 bases fitting TRBD1. The trim removed 4 bases at V and 0 bases at J, leaving 3 bases unmatched. CDR3 length: 15 amino acids. Germline CDR1 is MNHEY and CDR2 is SMNVEV (reference sequence). This chain's CDR3 is CASSSGQSSYNEQFF. The CDR3 DNA reads as TGTGCCAGCAGTTCGGGACAGAGCTCCTACAATGAGCAGTTCTTC.

J is TRBJ2-7 and V is TRBV5-4, with 14 positions matching TRBD2. Per germline, CDR1 SGHNT and CDR2 YYREEE (reference sequence). This CDR3 is 16 amino acids long. With V trimmed by 0 bases and J by 7 bases, 6 bases remained unmatched. In nucleotides, the CDR3 is TGTGCCAGCAGCTTGGGACTAGCGGGAGGGCCGTATGAGCAGTACTTC. This gives the protein CASSLGLAGGPYEQYF.

V gene TRBV7-8 combines with J gene TRBJ1-1, with a weak D call TRBD1 (5 bases). With 5 bases removed from V and 1 base from J, the gap between germline ends came to 8 bases. The CDR3 contains 13 residues. The V gene's germline CDR1 is SGHVS and CDR2 FQNEAQ. The CDR3 is CASSRTGNTEAFF. In nucleotides, the CDR3 is TGTGCCAGCAGCCGCACAGGGAACACTGAAGCTTTCTTT.

The genes are TRBV19 and TRBJ1-5; 7 bases align to TRBD1. Germline assignment: CDR1 LNHDA and CDR2 SQIVND (reference sequence). The CDR3 extends over 15 amino acids. V trimming: 5 bases; J trimming: 3 bases; junction bases outside the gene matches: 7. CDR3 loop: CASSRQGGVNQPQHF. The CDR3 DNA sequence: TGTGCCAGTAGTCGACAGGGCGGTGTCAATCAGCCCCAGCATTTT.

V gene TRBV7-9 combines with J gene TRBJ1-2; D not resolved. The CDR3 spans 12 residues. Looked up from germline, CDR1 is SEHNR and CDR2 is FQNEAQ (reference sequence). Trimming left V 6 bases short and J 7 bases short, with 12 bases between. In nucleotides, the CDR3 is TGTGCCAGCAGGGTCCCTAGTACTGGCTACACCTTC. Protein: CASRVPSTGYTF.